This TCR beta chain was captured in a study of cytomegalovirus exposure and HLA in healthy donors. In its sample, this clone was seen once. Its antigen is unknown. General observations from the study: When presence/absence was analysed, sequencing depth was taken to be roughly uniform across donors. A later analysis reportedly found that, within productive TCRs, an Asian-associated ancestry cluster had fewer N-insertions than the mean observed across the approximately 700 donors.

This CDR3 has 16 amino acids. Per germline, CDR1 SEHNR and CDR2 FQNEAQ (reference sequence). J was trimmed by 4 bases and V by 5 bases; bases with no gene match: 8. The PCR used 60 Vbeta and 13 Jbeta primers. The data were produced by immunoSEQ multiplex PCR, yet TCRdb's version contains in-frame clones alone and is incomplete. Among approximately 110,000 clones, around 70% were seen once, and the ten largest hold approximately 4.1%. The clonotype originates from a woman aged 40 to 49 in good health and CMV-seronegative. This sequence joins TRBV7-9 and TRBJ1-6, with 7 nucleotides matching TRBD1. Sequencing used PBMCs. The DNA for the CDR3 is TGTGCCAGCAGCCCGACAGGGACAATGTATAATTCACCCCTCCACTTT. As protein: CASSPTGTMYNSPLHF. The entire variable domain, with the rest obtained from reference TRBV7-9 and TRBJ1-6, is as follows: DTGVSQNPRHKITKRGQNVTFRCDPISEHNRLYWYRQTLGQGPEFLTYFQNEAQLEKSRLLSDRFSAERPKGSFSTLEIQRTEQGDSAMYLCASSPTGTMYNSPLHFGNGTRLTVT.